This T cell receptor (beta chain) came from a study of T cell responses to AZD1222 COVID-19 vaccine. Germline CDR1 MNHNS, CDR2 SASEGT. The CDR3 has 16 residues. V shed 1 base, J shed 8 bases, and the junction held 9 bases outside the gene matches. Assay: immunoSEQ multiplex PCR; the TCRdb copy retains only in-frame clones and omits some. The sample has some 150,000 clones, about 87% seen once. The receptor's source is an adult in good health. The rearrangement joins TRBV6-1 to TRBJ2-1; 9 bases fit TRBD2. This specimen was peripheral blood, taken on day 0 of AZD1222 vaccination. CDR3 sequence (DNA): TGTGCCAGCAGTGAAGAGTCGGGACTAGCAGCCTATGAGCAGTTCTTC. Translating it yields CASSEESGLAAYEQFF.